The sequence of this T cell receptor (beta chain) was determined in a study of blood T cell repertoires in COVID-19. Overall study: Some COVID-19 samples were acute and others convalescent; all came from the United States, Italy and Spain.

The data were produced by immunoSEQ multiplex PCR, yet TCRdb's version contains in-frame clones alone and is incomplete. The profile shows hundreds of thousands of clones, more than 70% of them singletons. Trimming took 4 bases from V and 7 from J, leaving 9 bases between them. CDR3 length equals 12 residues. CDR1 is KGHDR and CDR2 is SFDVKD in the germline V gene. Living in 24 US areas, the participants were between roughly 18 and 95 years of age. The V gene is TRBV24-1, the J gene TRBJ1-2; no clear D gene. This receptor was obtained from a man younger than 45 with acute COVID-19. Source material: PBMCs or T cells enriched from blood (not recorded which). This CDR3 reads CATSESGFGYTF. CDR3 nucleotides: TGTGCCACCAGTGAGTCGGGTTTTGGCTACACCTTC.